A single T cell receptor (beta chain) is shown here with its context. The CDR3 runs to 13 residues. V was trimmed by 2 bases and J by 4 bases, leaving 7 bases between them. From germline, CDR1 is MDHEN and CDR2 SYDVKM. This table comes from immunoSEQ multiplex PCR, and its TCRdb copy is limited to in-frame clones, with some not included. Found here are around 69,000 clones, about 92% of them singletons; the top ten hold approximately 2%. This sample was taken from a study of T cell changes during pregnancy in multiple sclerosis. V gene TRBV28 combines with J gene TRBJ2-3; unclear D gene. The sample consisted of peripheral blood, taken in the second trimester of pregnancy. The sequence was obtained from a female donor in good health, enrolled as a control in a pregnancy study. The CDR3: CASSLTAADTQYF. CDR3 DNA: TGTGCCAGCAGTTTAACAGCTGCAGATACGCAGTATTTT. Combining the CDR3 with reference TRBV28 and TRBJ2-3 gives the whole variable domain DVKVTQSSRYLVKRTGEKVFLECVQDMDHENMFWYRQDPGLGLRLIYFSYDVKMKEKGDIPEGYSVSREKKERFSLILESASTNQTSMYLCASSLTAADTQYFGPGTRLTVL.